Given below is one T cell receptor beta chain in context. The repertoire was sequenced with immunoSEQ multiplex PCR; TCRdb's copy has only in-frame clones and lacks some. This table holds about 88,000 clones, 85% to 90% found once. J lost 4 bases, V lost 7 bases, and 6 bases had no gene match. The CDR3 totals 12 residues. The germline V gene has CDR1 SQVTM and CDR2 ANQGSEA. This sample stems from a study of T cells after somatic rescue of genetic block. This rearrangement joins TRBV29-1 to TRBJ2-7; 8 bases map to TRBD1. The source of this sequence is a woman aged 18-29 years. The sequenced sample was peripheral blood mononuclear cells (PBMCs). The CDR3 is CSAGTGWYEQYF. As DNA, the CDR3 is TGCAGCGCTGGGACAGGATGGTACGAGCAGTACTTC.